The 18 T cell receptor beta chains listed next were all sequenced from one sample in a study of metastatic and nonmetastatic thyroid tumors. TCRdb re-called clones via MiXCR from the PCR reads. This sample has 20,000 or so clones, with under 30% found just once. Before thyroid surgery, none of the patients had received any treatment. Material for sequencing was blood. The receptor set was obtained from a male donor with papillary thyroid cancer or a benign thyroid nodule (not recorded which). Some clones in this sample may be carry-over from other donors' samples.

This clone was seen ten or more times. The chain joins TRBV9 to TRBJ2-2; the match to TRBD1 covers 9 bases. J lost 2 bases, V lost 3 bases, and 14 bases had no gene match. CDR1 and CDR2 from the germline V gene are SGDLS and YYNGEE. CDR3 length: 19 amino acids. CDR3 sequence: CASSGNPLGTGINTGELFF. The DNA for the CDR3 is TGTGCCAGCAGCGGAAACCCGTTGGGGACAGGGATTAACACCGGGGAGCTGTTTTTT.

This clone was recorded many times. The chain is built from TRBV6-2 or TRBV6-3 and TRBJ1-1; perhaps TRBD1 as D (6 bases). The CDR3 has 13 residues. Germline V gene sequence: CDR1 MNHEY, CDR2 SVGEGT. With 7 bases removed from V and 1 base from J, the gap between germline ends came to 10 bases. The CDR3 nucleotides are TGTGCCAGCATAAGGGGGTCGAACACTGAAGCTTTCTTT. It codes for CASIRGSNTEAFF.

This chain uses TRBV20-1 with TRBJ2-7, with D unclear. CDR1 and CDR2 from the germline V gene are DFQATT and SNEGSKA (reference sequence). The CDR3 spans 14 residues. The V gene lost 4 bases and the J gene lost 3 bases, with 16 bases spanning the gap. The CDR3 bases are TGCAGTGCTAACCCCCCCGCGTACTACTACGAGCAGTACTTC. Its protein product is CSANPPAYYYEQYF.

This clone was seen at least ten times. The DNA of the CDR3 is TGTGCCAGCAGCCAAGGACAGGGGGAGTACTTC. It codes for CASSQGQGEYF. The chain joins TRBV7-8 to TRBJ2-7; 10 nucleotides align to TRBD1. The CDR3 runs to 11 residues. Germline V gene lookup returns CDR1 SGHVS and CDR2 FQNEAQ. The V and J ends lost 5 bases and 11 bases, in that order; junction bases with no gene match: 3. Complete variable domain (other parts from reference TRBV7-8 and TRBJ2-7): GAGVSQSPRYKVAKRGQDVALRCDPISGHVSLFWYQQALGQGPEFLTYFQNEAQLDKSGLPSDRFFAERPEGSVSTLKIQRTQQEDSAVYLCASSQGQGEYFGPGTRLTVT.

This clone was observed at least ten times. The chain employs TRBV3-1 and TRBJ2-5; maybe TRBD2 (5 bases). V was clipped by 1 base and J by 2 bases, with 8 bases between them. The CDR3 is 14 amino acids. Germline V gene data show CDR1 as LGHDT and CDR2 as YNNKEL (reference sequence). CDR3 protein: CASSQASRQETQYF. The CDR3 bases are TGTGCCAGCAGCCAAGCTAGCCGACAAGAGACCCAGTACTTC.

The V and J genes are TRBV11-2 and TRBJ2-1; 13 bases agree with TRBD2. CDR3 length: 15 amino acids. The germline gives CDR1 SGHAT, CDR2 FQNNGV. After removal of 5 bases from V and 8 bases from J, the junction contained 6 bases not matched to a gene. The CDR3 sequence: CASSRRTSGSYEQFF. CDR3 sequence (DNA): TGTGCCAGCAGCCGCCGGACTAGCGGGAGTTATGAGCAGTTCTTC.

This clone was recorded at least ten times. This chain links TRBV29-1 with TRBJ1-1, with D hard to call. The CDR3 spans 12 residues. The V and J ends lost 4 bases and 5 bases respectively, with 11 bases between them. Germline assignment: CDR1 SQVTM and CDR2 ANQGSEA. The CDR3, as DNA: TGCAGCGTTGGGCTGAAGGTGACTGAAGCTTTCTTT. It is translated as CSVGLKVTEAFF.

This clone was found a few times. The genes are TRBV12-3 or TRBV12-4 and TRBJ2-3; TRBD2 matches at 8 bases. The trim removed 3 bases at V and 5 bases at J, leaving 4 bases unmatched. The CDR3 spans 14 residues. The CDR3 protein is CASSFVAGLDTQYF. CDR3 DNA: TGTGCCAGCAGTTTCGTAGCGGGGTTAGATACGCAGTATTTT.

For this clone: A much larger clone lies a single base off, so this may be a read error. This chain links TRBV18 with TRBJ2-1, with D perhaps matching TRBD1 (6 bases). The germline V gene encodes CDR1 KGHSH and CDR2 LQKENI. V was cut by 8 bases and J by 6 bases, with 17 bases left in between. The CDR3 covers 14 residues. CDR3 sequence: CASPRRDNFNEQFF. CDR3 DNA: TGTGCCAGCCCCCGCCGGGACAATTTCAATGAGCAGTTCTTC.

The chain employs TRBV27 and TRBJ2-3; no definite D call. Germline assignment: CDR1 MNHEY and CDR2 SMNVEV (reference sequence). V was cut by 3 bases and J by 2 bases, with 9 bases left in between. This CDR3 has 14 residues. The CDR3 protein is CASSFQQPTDTQYF. CDR3 bases: TGTGCCAGCAGTTTCCAACAACCCACAGATACGCAGTATTTT.

Worth noting for this clone: This clone may be a read error of a much larger clone one base away. The genes are TRBV7-2 and TRBJ2-7, with no clear D. V was trimmed by 4 bases and J by 6 bases, leaving 13 bases between them. The V gene's germline CDR1 is SGHTA and CDR2 FQGNSA. The CDR3 contains 13 residues. In DNA form, the CDR3 reads TGTGCCAGCAGCTACCTCCCTGTTCTCGAGCAGTACTTC. It codes for CASSYLPVLEQYF. The full variable domain, rest sourced from reference TRBV7-2 and TRBJ2-7, is GAGVSQSPSNKVTEKGKDVELRCDPISGHTALYWYRQSLGQGLEFLIYFQGNSAPDKSGLPSDRFSAERTGGSVSTLTIQRTQQEDSAVYLCASSYLPVLEQYFGPGTRLTVT.

This clone was detected ten times or more. This chain links TRBV20-1 with TRBJ1-5, with unresolved D. V lost 4 bases and J 0 bases, leaving 13 bases between the germline ends. The CDR3 is 15 residues long. Per the germline V gene, CDR1 is DFQATT and CDR2 is SNEGSKA (reference sequence). CDR3 region: CSAINRVHSNQPQHF. The DNA for the CDR3 is TGCAGTGCTATAAATCGGGTGCATAGCAATCAGCCCCAGCATTTT.

On this clone: A much larger clone differs from this one at a single base, so this may be a read error. The CDR3 does not end in the conserved phenylalanine or tryptophan, so this is likely a read error. This chain joins TRBV11-2 and TRBJ2-5; D may correspond to TRBD1 or TRBD2 (7 bases each). V was shortened by 0 bases and J by 7 bases, with 15 bases between the two germline ends. The germline V gene encodes CDR1 SGHAT and CDR2 FQNNGV. The CDR3 extends over 15 amino acids. CDR3: CASSLDRQGGRTQYL. The CDR3 DNA is TGTGCCAGCAGCTTAGATCGACAGGGCGGGAGGACCCAGTACCTC.

This clone was observed at least ten times. V usage is TRBV20-1 and J usage is TRBJ2-2; 10 positions agree with TRBD1. The length of the CDR3 is 16 residues. Germline CDR1 reads DFQATT; CDR2 reads SNEGSKA (reference sequence). V trimming: 5 bases; J trimming: 4 bases; junction bases outside the gene matches: 10. CDR3 DNA sequence: TGCAGTGCTGGACCTCGACAGGGGGCGGTCACCGGGGAGCTGTTTTTT. The encoded protein is CSAGPRQGAVTGELFF.

This clone was recorded many times. The CDR3 spells CASSPGSHEQFF. The CDR3 DNA reads as TGTGCCAGCAGTCCAGGTTCCCATGAGCAGTTCTTC. V gene TRBV11-1 combines with J gene TRBJ2-1; D gene uncertain. The CDR3 has 12 amino acids. Germline V gene data show CDR1 as SGHAT and CDR2 as FQDESV (reference sequence). The V end lost 6 bases, the J end lost 8 bases, and 11 bases lay between the germline ends.

This clone showed up many times. The J gene is TRBJ1-4, the V gene TRBV5-8; D may be TRBD1 (6 bases). Trimming left V 5 bases short and J 8 bases short, with 19 bases between. This CDR3 region has 15 residues. Germline assignment: CDR1 SGHTS and CDR2 YDEGEE. CDR3 nucleotide sequence: TGTGCCAGCAGAGGGACACCTTGGGGTGGGGAAAAACTGTTTTTT. Translating it yields CASRGTPWGGEKLFF.

This clone was seen repeatedly, ten times or more. The genes are TRBV20-1 and TRBJ1-2, with a weak D call TRBD1 (5 bases). CDR1 is DFQATT and CDR2 is SNEGSKA in the germline V gene (reference sequence). Deletions cut 6 bases from V and 5 bases from J, with 16 bases between. The CDR3 runs to 13 residues. The CDR3 region is CSAEAAGIYGYTF. The CDR3 region has the DNA TGCAGTGCAGAAGCAGCAGGGATTTATGGCTACACCTTC.

V usage is TRBV18 and J usage is TRBJ1-5, with a weak D call TRBD1 (5 bases). The CDR3 totals 13 residues. Germline assignment: CDR1 KGHSH and CDR2 LQKENI. V shed 6 bases and J shed 4 bases, with 10 bases lying between them. CDR3 in DNA: TGTGCCAGCTCGCGTGACAGAAATCAGCCCCAGCATTTT. Translating it yields CASSRDRNQPQHF.